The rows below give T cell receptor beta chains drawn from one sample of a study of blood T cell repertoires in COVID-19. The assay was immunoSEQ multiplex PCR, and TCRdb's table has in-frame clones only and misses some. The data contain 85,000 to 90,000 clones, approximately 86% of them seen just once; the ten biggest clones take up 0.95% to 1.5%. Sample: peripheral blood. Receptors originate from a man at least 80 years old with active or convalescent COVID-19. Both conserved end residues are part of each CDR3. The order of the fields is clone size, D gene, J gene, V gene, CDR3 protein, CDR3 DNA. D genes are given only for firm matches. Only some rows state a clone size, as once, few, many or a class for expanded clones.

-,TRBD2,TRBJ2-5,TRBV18,CASSRGLAEIGETQYF,TGTGCCAGCTCCCGGGGACTAGCCGAGATTGGGGAGACCCAGTACTTC
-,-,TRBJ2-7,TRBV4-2,CASSPRRGGHEQYF,TGTGCCAGCAGCCCCCGCAGGGGCGGCCACGAGCAGTACTTC
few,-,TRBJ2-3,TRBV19,CASSIEGVDTQYF,TGTGCCAGTAGTATTGAGGGAGTAGATACGCAGTATTTT
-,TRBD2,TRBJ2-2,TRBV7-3,CASSFGLADTGELFF,TGTGCCAGCAGCTTCGGACTAGCAGACACCGGGGAGCTGTTTTTT
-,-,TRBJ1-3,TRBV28,CASSLGRRNSGNTIYF,TGTGCCAGCAGCTTGGGCCGCAGGAACTCTGGAAACACCATATATTTT
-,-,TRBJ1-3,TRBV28,CASSSPSGAGNTIYF,TGTGCCAGCAGTTCCCCCTCAGGGGCTGGAAACACCATATATTTT
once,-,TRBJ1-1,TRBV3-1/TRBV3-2,CASSQDWPGQGNTEAFF,TGTGCCAGCAGCCAAGATTGGCCGGGCCAGGGGAACACTGAAGCTTTCTTT
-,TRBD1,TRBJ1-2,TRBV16,CASSLRQGADGYTF,TGTGCCAGCAGCCTTCGGCAGGGGGCTGACGGCTACACCTTC
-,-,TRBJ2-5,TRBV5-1,CASSTAGTQETQYF,TGCGCCAGCAGCACTGCGGGTACCCAAGAGACCCAGTACTTC
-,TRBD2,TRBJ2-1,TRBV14,CASSLPGLAGGWNEQFF,TGTGCCAGCAGCCTCCCGGGACTAGCCGGAGGGTGGAATGAGCAGTTCTTC
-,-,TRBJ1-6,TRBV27,CASNTVNSPLHF,TGTGCCAGCAACACAGTTAATTCACCCCTCCACTTT
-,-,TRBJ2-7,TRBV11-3,CASSLYQAGEQYF,TGTGCCAGCAGCTTGTACCAAGCTGGCGAGCAGTACTTC
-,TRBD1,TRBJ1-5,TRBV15,CATSRRTGGDF,TGTGCCACCAGCAGAAGGACAGGGGGGGATTTT
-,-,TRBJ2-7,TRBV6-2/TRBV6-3,CASSYGWAGVQEQYF,TGTGCCAGCAGTTACGGTTGGGCGGGCGTTCAAGAGCAGTACTTC
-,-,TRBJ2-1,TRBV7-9,CASSLGDEQFF,TGTGCCAGCAGCCTCGGAGATGAGCAGTTCTTC
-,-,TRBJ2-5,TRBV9,CASSFGGTAEETQYF,TGTGCCAGCAGCTTTGGCGGGACTGCAGAAGAGACCCAGTACTTC
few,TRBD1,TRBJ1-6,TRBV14,CASSRTGLLSPLHF,TGTGCCAGCAGCCGGACAGGGCTACTTTCACCCCTCCACTTT